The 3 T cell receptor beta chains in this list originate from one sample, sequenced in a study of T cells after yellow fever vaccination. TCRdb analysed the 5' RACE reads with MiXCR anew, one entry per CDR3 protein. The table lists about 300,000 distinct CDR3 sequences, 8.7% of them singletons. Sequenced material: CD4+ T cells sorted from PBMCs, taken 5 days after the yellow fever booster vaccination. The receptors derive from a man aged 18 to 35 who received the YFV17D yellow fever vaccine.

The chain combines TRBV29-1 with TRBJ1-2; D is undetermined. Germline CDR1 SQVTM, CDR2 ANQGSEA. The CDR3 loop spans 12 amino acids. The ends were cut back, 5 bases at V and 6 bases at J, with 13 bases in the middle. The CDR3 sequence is CSVRGLGNGYTF. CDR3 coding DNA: TGCAGCGTTCGAGGGCTCGGGAATGGCTACACCTTC.

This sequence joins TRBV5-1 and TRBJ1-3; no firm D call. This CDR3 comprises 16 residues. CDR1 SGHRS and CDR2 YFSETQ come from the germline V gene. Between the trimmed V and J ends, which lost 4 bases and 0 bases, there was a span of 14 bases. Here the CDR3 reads CASSPLARTSGNTIYF. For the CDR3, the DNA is TGCGCCAGCAGCCCTTTGGCAAGGACCTCTGGAAACACCATATATTTT.

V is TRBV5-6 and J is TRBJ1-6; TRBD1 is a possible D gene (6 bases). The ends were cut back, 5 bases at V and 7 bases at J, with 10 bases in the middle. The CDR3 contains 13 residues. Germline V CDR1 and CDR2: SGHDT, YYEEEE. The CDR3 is CASSWTANSPLHF. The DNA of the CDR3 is TGTGCCAGCAGTTGGACAGCCAATTCACCCCTCCACTTT.